The rows below give T cell receptor beta chains drawn from one sample of a study of cytomegalovirus exposure and HLA in healthy donors. Repertoires were generated with immunoSEQ multiplex PCR, while TCRdb's copy carries only in-frame clones and drops some. The sample records under 200,000 clones, about 84% being singletons. Sequencing was performed on PBMCs. Receptors originate from a man in his fifties or sixties in good health and CMV-seronegative. Both conserved end residues are part of each CDR3. The D gene is left open where the match is weak. Only part of the rows carry a size: once, few, many, or a class if the clone is expanded.

D gene	clone size	J gene	V gene	CDR3 DNA	CDR3 protein
NA	NA	TRBJ1-5	TRBV29-1	TGCAGCGTTGAAGGTCCCGTTCTATATCGAGATCAGCCCCAGCATTTT	CSVEGPVLYRDQPQHF
NA	NA	TRBJ1-1	TRBV10-3	TGTGCCATCAGAAACGACAAGAACACTGAAGCTTTCTTT	CAIRNDKNTEAFF
NA	NA	TRBJ1-5	TRBV27	TGTGCCGAGCTAGGCAATCAGCCCCAGCATTTT	CAELGNQPQHF
NA	NA	TRBJ2-3	TRBV5-1	TGCGCCAGCTCGGGGGAGCCTTGGGGAGATACGCAGTATTTT	CASSGEPWGDTQYF
TRBD1	NA	TRBJ2-3	TRBV27	TGTGCCAGCAGTTTATCCAGGGGGCGGACAGATACGCAGTATTTT	CASSLSRGRTDTQYF
NA	NA	TRBJ2-7	TRBV7-2	TGTGCCAGCGGGAGAACACAACCCCCCTACGAGCAGTACTTC	CASGRTQPPYEQYF
TRBD1	NA	TRBJ1-1	TRBV11-1	TGTGCCAGCAGCTTACATGACAGGGGTTGGACTGAAGCTTTCTTT	CASSLHDRGWTEAFF
NA	NA	TRBJ2-7	TRBV6-1	TGTGCCAGCAGTACCCTGCGAGACGAGCAGTACTTC	CASSTLRDEQYF
TRBD1	NA	TRBJ1-2	TRBV7-2	TGTGCCAGCAGCCTCGCCACAGGGGACTCCAACTATGGCTACACCTTC	CASSLATGDSNYGYTF
NA	NA	TRBJ2-5	TRBV6-5	TGTGCCAGCTTAGGGGCGGGGCTGGGGGAGACCCAGTACTTC	CASLGAGLGETQYF
NA	NA	TRBJ1-2	TRBV4-3	TGCGCCAGCAGCCAAGGGACGAGCGCGGGATCTGGTGGCTACACCTTC	CASSQGTSAGSGGYTF
NA	NA	TRBJ1-5	TRBV4-3	TGCGCCAGCAGCCAAGGGGCCGCTCAGAAGCCCCAGCATTTT	CASSQGAAQKPQHF
NA	NA	TRBJ1-5	TRBV6-5	TGTGCCAGCAGTTACTCGATTAGGGGGCAGCCCCAGCATTTT	CASSYSIRGQPQHF
TRBD1	NA	TRBJ1-1	TRBV6-1	TGTGCCAGCAGCACCGGACAGGATAAGGGAAAAGCTTTCTTT	CASSTGQDKGKAFF
NA	NA	TRBJ1-6	TRBV7-2	TGTGCCAGCAGACAAAGGGGGTTTAATTCACCCCTCCACTTT	CASRQRGFNSPLHF
NA	few	TRBJ1-2	TRBV7-9	TGTTCCAGCAGCTTATCCAGTGGTGGCTACACCTTC	CSSSLSSGGYTF
TRBD1	NA	TRBJ2-2	TRBV5-1	TGCGCCAGCAGCTCGCCGGGACAGAGCACCGGGGAGCTGTTTTTT	CASSSPGQSTGELFF
TRBD1	NA	TRBJ1-3	TRBV10-3	TGTGCCATCAGCACGACAGGGGCCGAGGGTGACACCATATATTTT	CAISTTGAEGDTIYF
NA	NA	TRBJ2-7	TRBV5-3	TGTGCCAGAAGCCCAATCGGACAGTTCTCCTACGAGCAGTACTTC	CARSPIGQFSYEQYF
NA	few	TRBJ1-1	TRBV4-2	TGTGCCAGCAGCCAAGTAGCCGGCAGGGGTAACACTGAAGCTTTCTTT	CASSQVAGRGNTEAFF
NA	NA	TRBJ2-1	TRBV19	TGTGCCAGTAGTATCGGAGGAGACACCAGGACCCGCCTCGGGAATGAGCAGTTCTTC	CASSIGGDTRTRLGNEQFF
NA	NA	TRBJ2-5	TRBV7-3	TGTGCCAGCAGCTCCTCCGGGAACCAAGAGACCCAGTACTTC	CASSSSGNQETQYF
NA	NA	TRBJ2-6	TRBV19	TGTGCCAGTACCAGCTCTGGGGCCAACGTCCTGACTTTC	CASTSSGANVLTF
NA	NA	TRBJ1-2	TRBV10-3	TGTGCCATCAGCGAGACAGTTAACTATGGCTACACCTTC	CAISETVNYGYTF
NA	NA	TRBJ1-2	TRBV30	TGTGCCTGGAGTGACGCGGACTATGGCTACACCTTC	CAWSDADYGYTF
TRBD1	NA	TRBJ2-5	TRBV9	TGTGCCAGCAGCGCGAGAGGGGGCAGGACGGAGACCCAGTACTTC	CASSARGGRTETQYF
NA	NA	TRBJ1-4	TRBV7-6	TGTGCCAGCAGCTTAGATCCTGAGAATGAAAAACTGTTTTTT	CASSLDPENEKLFF
NA	few	TRBJ1-1	TRBV19	TGTGCCACCGCCCACGGACTCGACACTGAAGCTTTCTTT	CATAHGLDTEAFF
NA	once	TRBJ1-1	TRBV18	TGTGCCAGCTCCCCTGGGCTGAACACTGAAGCTTTCTTT	CASSPGLNTEAFF
NA	once	TRBJ2-3	TRBV6-5	TGTGCCAGCAGATTTACTAGCACGGATACGCAGTATTTT	CASRFTSTDTQYF
NA	once	TRBJ2-5	TRBV11-2	TGTGCCAGCAGCCGACAAGGGGCAGTCCAAGAGACCCAGTACTTC	CASSRQGAVQETQYF
NA	NA	TRBJ1-4	TRBV2	TGTGCCAGCAGGACGGGTAATGAAAAACTGTTTTTT	CASRTGNEKLFF
NA	few	TRBJ1-4	TRBV7-9	TGTTCCAGCAGCAATTCCGACACCCTGGAGGAAGAAAAACTGTTTTTT	CSSSNSDTLEEEKLFF
NA	NA	TRBJ2-7	TRBV19	TGTGCCAGTAGTATAGATAGAGCGAAACACGAGCAGTACTTC	CASSIDRAKHEQYF
TRBD1	NA	TRBJ2-7	TRBV4-2	TGTGCCAGCAGTTTCCCGGGACAGACCTACGAGCAGTACTTC	CASSFPGQTYEQYF
TRBD2	NA	TRBJ2-3	TRBV7-6	TGTGCCAGCAGCTTAGCCCCAAGCGGGGGAGGGGGAGATACGCAGTATTTT	CASSLAPSGGGGDTQYF
NA	NA	TRBJ2-5	TRBV4-1	TGCGCCAGCAGCCTGGAGAGGAGTCAAGAGACCCAGTACTTC	CASSLERSQETQYF
NA	NA	TRBJ1-3	TRBV7-9	TGTTCCAGCAGCTTAGGACAGAGCTCTGGAAACACCATATATTTT	CSSSLGQSSGNTIYF
NA	NA	TRBJ2-2	TRBV4-1	TGCGCCAGCAGCCGAGACGGACAGCTTTCCGGGGAGCTGTTTTTT	CASSRDGQLSGELFF
TRBD1	NA	TRBJ2-1	TRBV6-1	TGTGCCAGCAGTGAACAGGGGGCGTATGAGCAGTTCTTC	CASSEQGAYEQFF
NA	few	TRBJ1-4	TRBV27	TGTGCCAGCAGTGTTGGACAGCAAATTAATGAAAAACTGTTTTTT	CASSVGQQINEKLFF
NA	NA	TRBJ1-3	TRBV6-1	TGTGCCGTACAGACCGCCAGCTCTGGAAACACCATATATTTT	CAVQTASSGNTIYF
NA	NA	TRBJ1-5	TRBV7-8	TGTGCCAGCAGCTTAGGTTCAGGGGATCAGCCCCAGCATTTT	CASSLGSGDQPQHF
NA	NA	TRBJ2-2	TRBV13	TGTGCCAGCAGCTTCGTTCGGTACACCGGGGAGCTGTTTTTT	CASSFVRYTGELFF
TRBD1	NA	TRBJ1-1	TRBV5-4	TGTGCCAGCAGCAACGGACAGGGGATTTCGACTGAAGCTTTCTTT	CASSNGQGISTEAFF
NA	NA	TRBJ2-1	TRBV7-9	TGTGCCAGCAGCGATCAGGGGGGTGAGCAGTTCTTC	CASSDQGGEQFF
TRBD2	NA	TRBJ2-5	TRBV29-1	TGCAGCGTTGACGTAGCGGGGGGAGAGACCCAGTACTTC	CSVDVAGGETQYF